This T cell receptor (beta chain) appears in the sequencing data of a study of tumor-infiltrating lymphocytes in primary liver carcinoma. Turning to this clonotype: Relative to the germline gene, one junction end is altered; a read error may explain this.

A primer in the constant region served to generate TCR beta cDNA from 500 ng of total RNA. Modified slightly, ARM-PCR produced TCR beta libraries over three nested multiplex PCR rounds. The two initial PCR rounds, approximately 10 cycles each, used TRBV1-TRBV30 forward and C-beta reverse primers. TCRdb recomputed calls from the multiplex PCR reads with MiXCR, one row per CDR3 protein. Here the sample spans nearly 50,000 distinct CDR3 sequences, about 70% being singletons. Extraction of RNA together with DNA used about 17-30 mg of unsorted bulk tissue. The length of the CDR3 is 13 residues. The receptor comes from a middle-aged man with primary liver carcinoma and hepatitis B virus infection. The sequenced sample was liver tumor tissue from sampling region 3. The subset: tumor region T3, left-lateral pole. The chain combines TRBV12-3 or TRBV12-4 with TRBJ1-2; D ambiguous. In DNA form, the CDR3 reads TGTGCCAGCAGCTTAGTCGCCAGGTCTGGCTACACCTTC. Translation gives CASSLVARSGYTF.